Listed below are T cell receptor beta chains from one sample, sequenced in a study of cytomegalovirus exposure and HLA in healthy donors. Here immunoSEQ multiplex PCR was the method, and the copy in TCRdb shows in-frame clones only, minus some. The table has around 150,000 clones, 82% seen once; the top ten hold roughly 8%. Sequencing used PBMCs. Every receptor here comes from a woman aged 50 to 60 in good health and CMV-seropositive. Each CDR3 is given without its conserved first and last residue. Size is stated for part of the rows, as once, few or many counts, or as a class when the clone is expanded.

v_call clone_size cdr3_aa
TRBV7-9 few ASSPPFTPWGEQY
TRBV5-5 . ASSFWDREEAF
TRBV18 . ASSQTQNPYEQY
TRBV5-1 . ASSPALAPGELF
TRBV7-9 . ASSFAGTGIATNL
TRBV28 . ASSSGQKNTEAF
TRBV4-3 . ASSHRQSEAF
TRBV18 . ASSPGQGAGELF
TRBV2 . ASTPRRGGQPQH
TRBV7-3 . ASSPGLAGNEQF
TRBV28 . ASSFGTSDTDTQY
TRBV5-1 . ASTRQATTQETQY
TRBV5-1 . ASSLPSGSSPVLVYNEQF
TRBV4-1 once ASSRRRCREQSGCNEKLF
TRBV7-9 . ASSQWMGQRPRRGNTIY
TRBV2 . ASTLTEGRDYGYT
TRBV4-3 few ASSQIPGPNQPQH
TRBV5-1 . ASSLGLVKDTQY
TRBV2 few ASSELPSARDTQY
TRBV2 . ASTDRRSSGNTIY
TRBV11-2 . ASSNYRTEAF
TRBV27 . ASKRTGYNQPQH
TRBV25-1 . ASMKRPGETQY
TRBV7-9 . ASSSGTGGIYGYT
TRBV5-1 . ASSLGGSLEQY
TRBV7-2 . ASSFLWEGGLAF
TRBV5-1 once ASSPPLAGLNEQY
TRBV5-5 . ASSRSTDPYEQY
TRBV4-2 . ASSQGGLATYEQY
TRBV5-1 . ASARTSGGIEQF
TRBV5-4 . ASSLAGYTGELF
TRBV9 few ASSVDDRGRIDGNTIY
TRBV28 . ATQSTGMNTEAF
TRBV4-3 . ASSQEGSAGNNEQF
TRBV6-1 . ASSERIGLGFGNGYT
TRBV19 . ASSIGLQGPLQNQPQH
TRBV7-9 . SSSLGSLRPNEETQY
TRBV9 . ASSVGTDGNTIY
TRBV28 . ASSLGASGRALETQY